The 15 T cell receptor beta chains in this list originate from one sample, sequenced in a study of OX40 agonist ivuxolimab in advanced cancers. TCRdb's copy holds only in-frame clones and misses some; the assay was immunoSEQ multiplex PCR. The sample lists about 110,000 clones; around 93% were seen once. The sequencing used CD4+ or CD8+ T cells sorted from blood, collected in a trial of the OX40 agonist ivuxolimab. The receptors shown here come from an adult with an advanced solid tumor such as melanoma, head and neck, liver or kidney cancer.

The genes are TRBV9 and TRBJ2-7, with no clear D. Trimming stripped 4 bases from V and 2 bases from J, with 16 bases between. Per the germline V gene, CDR1 is SGDLS and CDR2 is YYNGEE. The CDR3 runs 15 residues. The CDR3 DNA reads as TGTGCCAGCAGCTCCAGTAGTATCGGCGCCTACGAGCAGTACTTC. Translated: CASSSSSIGAYEQYF. Using reference TRBV9 and TRBJ2-7 for the parts outside the CDR3, the full variable domain is DSGVTQTPKHLITATGQRVTLRCSPRSGDLSVYWYQQSLDQGLQFLIQYYNGEERAKGNILERFSAQQFPDLHSELNLSSLELGDSALYFCASSSSSIGAYEQYFGPGTRLTVT.

The chain has TRBV5-8 and TRBJ2-7; the match to TRBD1 covers 9 bases. CDR1 is SGHTS, CDR2 YDEGEE, per germline. The CDR3 has 15 amino acids. The trim removed 3 bases at V and 3 bases at J, leaving 7 bases unmatched. CDR3 bases: TGTGCCAGCAGCTGGGGGGGACAGGGATTCTACGAGCAGTACTTC. Protein: CASSWGGQGFYEQYF.

The rearrangement links TRBV7-9 to TRBJ1-4; D is ambiguous. Germline CDR1 SEHNR, CDR2 FQNEAQ (reference sequence). This CDR3 has 14 amino acids. V lost 6 bases and J lost 0, with 8 bases in between. CDR3 sequence: CASRLGATNEKLFF. The CDR3 DNA is TGTGCCAGCAGGCTCGGGGCAACTAATGAAAAACTGTTTTTT.

The chain is built from TRBV7-9 and TRBJ1-5; D gene ambiguous. This CDR3 is built from 14 residues. V was clipped by 3 bases and J by 2 bases, with 8 bases between them. Germline CDR1 reads SEHNR; CDR2 reads FQNEAQ (reference sequence). The CDR3 here is CASSFTLGNQPQHF. Written as DNA, the CDR3 is TGTGCCAGCAGCTTCACATTGGGCAATCAGCCCCAGCATTTT.

The chain combines TRBV7-2 with TRBJ2-7; D possibly matches TRBD1 or TRBD2 (6 bases each). V lost 4 bases and J 1 base, leaving 14 bases between the germline ends. The CDR3 extends over 15 amino acids. Germline CDR1 and CDR2: SGHTA and FQGNSA. CDR3 nucleotide sequence: TGTGCCAGCAGCTCCCGGGGGACAACTTCCTACGAGCAGTACTTC. Its translation: CASSSRGTTSYEQYF.

The V gene is TRBV5-5, the J gene TRBJ1-5; the D gene is possibly TRBD1 (6 bases). There are 16 residues in the CDR3. Germline CDR1 and CDR2: SGHKS and YYEKEE (reference sequence). Deletions cut 0 bases from V and 6 bases from J, with 16 bases between. The CDR3 sequence: CASSLDDPGVGQPQHF. CDR3 in DNA: TGTGCCAGCAGCTTGGACGATCCAGGGGTGGGTCAGCCCCAGCATTTT.

This sequence joins TRBV7-8 and TRBJ2-7, with D unclear. Germline assignment: CDR1 SGHVS and CDR2 FQNEAQ. CDR3 length: 14 residues. The V gene lost 3 bases and the J gene lost 1 base, with 10 bases spanning the gap. The CDR3 reads CASSFASRSYEQYF. The CDR3 bases are TGTGCCAGCAGCTTCGCCTCAAGATCCTACGAGCAGTACTTC.

The J gene is TRBJ2-1, the V gene TRBV4-1; TRBD2 aligns across 8 bases. After removal of 1 base from V and 4 bases from J, the junction contained 6 bases not matched to a gene. Germline values: CDR1 MGHRA, CDR2 YSYEKL. The CDR3 contains 16 residues. This CDR3 reads CASSQVSAGGYNEQFF. The CDR3, as DNA: TGCGCCAGCAGCCAAGTGTCGGCGGGGGGATACAATGAGCAGTTCTTC.

This sequence joins TRBV7-3 and TRBJ2-2; TRBD2 matches at 10 bases. This CDR3 contains 14 residues. Trimming at V came to 4 bases and at J to 5 bases, leaving 1 base not matched to a gene. Germline CDR1 is SGHTA and CDR2 is FQGTGA. Written as DNA, the CDR3 is TGTGCCAGCAGCTCGACTAGCGGGACCGGGGAGCTGTTTTTT. This gives the protein CASSSTSGTGELFF.

The chain joins TRBV30 to TRBJ1-3; D unresolved. Trimming took 5 bases from V and 4 from J, leaving 3 bases between them. The CDR3 covers 10 residues. Germline V gene data show CDR1 as GTSNPN and CDR2 as SVGIG (reference sequence). The CDR3, as DNA: TGTGCCTGGGGCGGAAACACCATATATTTT. It yields the protein CAWGGNTIYF.

The chain's CDR3 is CASSPTGRGDEQYF. Here the CDR3 DNA reads TGTGCCAGCAGCCCGACTGGCCGGGGCGACGAGCAGTACTTC. The genes are TRBV11-2 and TRBJ2-7; tentatively, D is TRBD1 or TRBD2 (5 bases each). Trimming stripped 5 bases from V and 5 bases from J, with 16 bases between. This CDR3 region has 14 residues. Germline-derived CDR1 and CDR2 are SGHAT and FQNNGV. Full variable domain (missing parts from reference TRBV11-2 and TRBJ2-7): EAGVAQSPRYKIIEKRQSVAFWCNPISGHATLYWYQQILGQGPKLLIQFQNNGVVDDSQLPKDRFSAERLKGVDSTLKIQPAKLEDSAVYLCASSPTGRGDEQYFGPGTRLTVT.

The gene calls are TRBV9 and TRBJ1-2; 8 bases fit TRBD1. The length of the CDR3 is 14 residues. Trimming removed 4 bases from V and 7 bases from J; junction bases left unmatched: 9. Germline V gives CDR1 SGDLS, CDR2 YYNGEE. The CDR3 reads CASSFGQGEAGYTF. CDR3 nucleotide sequence: TGTGCCAGCAGCTTCGGACAGGGAGAGGCTGGCTACACCTTC.

This chain uses TRBV30 with TRBJ2-2; D is undetermined. Trimming cost V 2 bases and J 3 bases, with 7 bases left between them. Germline loops: CDR1 GTSNPN, CDR2 SVGIG (reference sequence). The CDR3 is made up of 13 amino acids. The CDR3 sequence: CAWSLRDTGELFF. Written as DNA, the CDR3 is TGTGCCTGGAGTCTGAGAGACACCGGGGAGCTGTTTTTT.

The gene calls are TRBV9 and TRBJ2-3; TRBD2 aligns across 8 bases. Trimming removed 6 bases from V and 3 bases from J; junction bases left unmatched: 15. This CDR3 has 17 residues. Germline V gene data show CDR1 as SGDLS and CDR2 as YYNGEE. DNA for the CDR3: TGTGCCAGCACCGGGGCGGGAGGTGGTACGGGGACAGATACGCAGTATTTT. Residues: CASTGAGGGTGTDTQYF. The whole variable domain, remainder taken from reference TRBV9 and TRBJ2-3, is DSGVTQTPKHLITATGQRVTLRCSPRSGDLSVYWYQQSLDQGLQFLIQYYNGEERAKGNILERFSAQQFPDLHSELNLSSLELGDSALYFCASTGAGGGTGTDTQYFGPGTRLTVL.

The J gene is TRBJ2-5, the V gene TRBV18, with D maybe TRBD1 (5 bases). Germline-derived CDR1 and CDR2 are KGHSH and LQKENI. This CDR3 spans 13 amino acids. V gave up 3 bases and J gave up 5 bases, with 10 bases separating them. The CDR3 region is CASSPDSRETQYF. CDR3 in DNA: TGTGCCAGCTCACCCGACAGTAGGGAGACCCAGTACTTC.